The present T cell receptor (beta chain) was sequenced within a study of cytomegalovirus exposure and HLA in healthy donors. PCR used 60 Vbeta primers and 13 Jbeta primers. Profiling relied on immunoSEQ multiplex PCR, and the TCRdb table lists in-frame clones only, not all of them. Among 150,000 to 200,000 clones listed, 77% were seen once. Germline CDR1 and CDR2: SGHTA and FQGTGA. This CDR3 is 16 amino acids long. The junction had 7 bases not matched to a gene; V was cut back by 5 bases and J by 6 bases. Sequenced: PBMCs. The sequence was collected from a woman aged 25 to 39 in good health and CMV-seropositive. The chain carries TRBV7-3 and TRBJ2-2, with 12 nucleotides matching TRBD2. CDR3 amino acids: CASSLTSGRVPGELFF. CDR3 DNA sequence: TGTGCCAGCAGCCTGACTAGCGGGAGAGTCCCCGGGGAGCTGTTTTTT.